This T cell receptor (beta chain) came from a study of Graves' ophthalmopathy and Graves' hyperthyroidism (dated by TCRdb to 2016 to 2019). The study in broad terms: Peripheral blood was collected at initial diagnosis, before any treatment. To explore V-J signatures that separate ophthalmopathy from hyperthyroidism, a discovery set of around 97 patients was enrolled, consisting of about 41 with ophthalmopathy and fewer than 60 with stable hyperthyroidism. For independent validation, a separate cohort was made up of some 19 hyperthyroidism patients plus 17 patients who later progressed from hyperthyroidism to ophthalmopathy. The 100 discovery patients were randomly divided into training and test sets at a 7:3 ratio. To tell Graves' ophthalmopathy apart from Graves' hyperthyroidism, and to predict which patients would progress to ophthalmopathy, the study relied on TCR beta repertoire signatures. In total, around 140 blood samples were TCR-sequenced: 40 to 45 ophthalmopathy, approximately 75 hyperthyroidism and some 17 hyperthyroidism-to-ophthalmopathy patients. T-cell repertoires of thyroid tissue and blood were compared in six or seven hyperthyroidism patients. Once sampling was done, hyperthyroidism patients were given methimazole at a starting dose of 30 mg daily, while ophthalmopathy patients were given high-dose intravenous methylprednisolone.

Taken from cysteine to phenylalanine, the CDR3 has 13 residues. The retained sequence is limited to the CDR3, 39 bases, with the frame set at the first base. CDR1 MNHEY and CDR2 SMNVEV were looked up in the germline V gene (reference sequence). Trimming leaves V shorter by 8 bases and J shorter by 4 bases, with the junction holding 4 bases beyond the gene matches. The study at large found these results: Most expanded thyroid clonotypes with frequency above 0.001 were also detected in blood, suggesting blood repertoires may reflect the thyroid immune response. In cross-validation, the 13-signature model distinguished ophthalmopathy from stable hyperthyroidism with about 88% sensitivity and almost 83% specificity, and in the test set the corresponding values were approximately 80% and 68%. In validation, the model predicted ophthalmopathy progression with about 70% sensitivity and around 72% specificity; roughly 11 predicted patients were CT-confirmed with GO in a median of approximately six months. Sample size was not predetermined statistically, and investigators were not blinded to group allocation.

TCR beta CDR3 regions were amplified from RNA transcripts for repertoire sequencing. The first round of RT-PCR was done with HTBI primers and the Qiagen OneStep RT-PCR kit, and was followed by a second round of multiplex PCR, then size selection and purification. Libraries were sequenced on an Illumina HiSeq2000 using paired-end 100 bp reads. The authors processed their data as follows. SOAPnuke was used to process the reads, removing any read that contained adapters or uncalled bases, had a mean Phred below 15, or lacked an exact match to the constant primer or identifier. COPE v1.2.5 was used to merge high-quality paired reads. Unique nucleotide sequences were defined as clonotypes and aligned to IMGT TRB V, D and J references using MiTCR v1.1. The analysis was limited to V-J combinations with a frequency above 0.0001, which together covered 99.2% of repertoires. A TCR clonal expansion and chaos score per V-J combination was defined as the ratio of F50 clonal expansion to chaos observed in the TCRdist matrix. Welch's t-statistics and random forest were used to reduce features to about 14 V-J combinations, which were fed into a naive Bayes classifier. The similarity between thyroid and blood repertoires was quantified using the Morisita-Horn index. Through fastp at Q25 and MiXCR, TCRdb rebuilt clones from the public reads, retaining in-frame beta chains. For every CDR3 protein sequence, its rows merge into one entry that carries the most common genes and DNA. TCRdb's processing, not the authors', yielded these V and J calls. The sample includes approximately 500,000 distinct CDR3 sequences, with roughly 14% observed a single time. The ten largest clones capture approximately 9.8% of the sample.

This clonotype was counted at least ten times. Its antigen is unknown. Base qualities are not recorded, but no much larger clone differs from it by a single base. Patients with ophthalmopathy had moderately to severely active disease, with a Clinical Activity Score of 3 or more, a NOSPECS grade of 4 or more, and a disease duration of less than 3 months. Patients with other autoimmune diseases, uncontrolled infections, pregnancy or lactation were excluded from the study. Diagnosis relied on clinical symptoms, serum thyroxine, TRAb, thyroid ultrasound and orbital computed tomography. PBMCs were isolated from roughly 10 ml of fresh peripheral blood by Ficoll-Paque density gradient centrifugation. Trizol reagent was used to extract the total RNA, and its quality was then checked on an Agilent 2100 Bioanalyzer.

Input material: blood. This receptor was identified in a woman younger than 45 with Graves' ophthalmopathy. Donor details come from another sample of the same person, matched by shared clones. The sequence joins TRBV27 to TRBJ2-2, and TRBD2 aligns with 7 junction nucleotides. The DNA sequence is TGTGCCAGCCGGGAGGCCGGCACCGGGGAGCTGTTTTTT. Translation gives CASREAGTGELFF.